Sequencing of this T cell receptor beta chain was carried out in a study of T-cell reconstitution after alpha-beta-depleted transplantation in children (TCRdb year 2016). Looking at the study overall: Using TCR repertoire profiling, the study followed T-cell immune reconstitution in a quantitative way in children after TCRalphabeta/CD19-depleted allogeneic hematopoietic cell transplantation.

Receptors were amplified or captured by PCR. Sequencing instrument: Illumina HiSeq 2500. Molecular barcoding was employed in the preparation of TCR libraries, with unique molecular identifiers being used to normalize TCRbeta repertoire quantification. TCRdb trimmed the raw reads at Q25, called clones with MiXCR and kept productive beta chains. Here each entry gathers all rows of one CDR3 protein and keeps the most common genes and DNA. This sample comprises approximately 400,000 distinct CDR3 sequences, about a tenth of them detected only once. The ten largest clones add up to about 5% of the sample. The germline V gene (reference sequence) specifies SEHNR as CDR1 and FQNEAQ as CDR2. From its cysteine to its phenylalanine, the CDR3 spans 16 amino acids. Only CDR3 DNA remains: 48 bases, in frame from the first base. The germline ends are 15 bases apart after V is trimmed by 0 bases and J by 5 bases.

Only a few counts were recorded for this clonotype. The antigen this receptor binds is unknown. No qualities accompany the bases; no much larger clone lies one base away. This receptor was taken from a human donor who donated a stem cell graft to a child with acute myeloid leukemia. The material sequenced was PBMCs from the stem cell graft donor, taken from the stem cell graft. The chain uses TRBV7-9 and TRBJ2-3; TRBD1 might be the D gene, on 7 matching bases. Here is the DNA: TGTGCCAGCAGCTTAGCCCCCAGGGGGGCTGGAGATACGCAGTATTTT. The translation is CASSLAPRGAGDTQYF.